The present T cell receptor beta chain was sequenced within a study of cytomegalovirus exposure and HLA in healthy donors. Study results and caveats: Several of the most significant clusters were apparently associated with common viral pathogens in a later analysis.

V lost 1 base, J lost 3 bases, and 12 bases lay in between. CDR1 MDHEN and CDR2 SYDVKM come from the germline V gene. The length of the CDR3 is 15 residues. PCR involved 60 Vbeta and 13 Jbeta primers. The data were produced by immunoSEQ multiplex PCR, yet TCRdb's version contains in-frame clones alone and is incomplete. Of under 75,000 clones in the sample, roughly 88% were seen once. This clone was recorded only once. What it binds is not known. This sequence originates from a woman under 40 in good health and CMV-seronegative. Sequencing was performed on PBMCs. V and J are TRBV28 and TRBJ1-2; D may be TRBD1 (5 bases). In DNA form, the CDR3 reads TGTGCCAGCAGTTTATACCTAATAGGGGACTATGGCTACACCTTC. Encoded protein: CASSLYLIGDYGYTF.